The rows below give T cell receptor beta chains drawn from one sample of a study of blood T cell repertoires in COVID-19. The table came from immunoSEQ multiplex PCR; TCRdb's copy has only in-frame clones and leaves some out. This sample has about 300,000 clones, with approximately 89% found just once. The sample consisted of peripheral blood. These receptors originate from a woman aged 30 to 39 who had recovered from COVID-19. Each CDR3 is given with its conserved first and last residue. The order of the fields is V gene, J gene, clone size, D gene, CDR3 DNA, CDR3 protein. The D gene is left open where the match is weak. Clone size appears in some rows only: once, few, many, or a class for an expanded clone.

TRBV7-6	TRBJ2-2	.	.	TGTGCCAGCAGCGCAACAGACAGGAACACCGGGGAGCTGTTTTTT	CASSATDRNTGELFF
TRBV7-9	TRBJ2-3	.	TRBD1	TGTGCCAGCAGCTTTGGACAGGGTTTAACAGATACGCAGTATTTT	CASSFGQGLTDTQYF
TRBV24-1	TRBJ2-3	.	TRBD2	TGTGCCACCAGTGATTCTGCCGGGGGGAGCACAGATACGCAGTATTTT	CATSDSAGGSTDTQYF
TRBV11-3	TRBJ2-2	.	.	TGTGCCAGCAGCTTAGATAGAGACACCGGGGAGCTGTTTTTT	CASSLDRDTGELFF
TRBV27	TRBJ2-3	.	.	TGTGCCAGCAGTGAGCCCGTGGTGGTTCTAGCCCGTCATGTGAGGGATACGCAGTATTTT	CASSEPVVVLARHVRDTQYF
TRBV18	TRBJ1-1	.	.	TGTGCCAGCTCACCGATGGGGAAGCGGGCTTTCTTT	CASSPMGKRAFF
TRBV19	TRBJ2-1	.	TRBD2	TGTGCCAGTAGCCGCCTCGGGACTAGCGAATACAATGAGCAGTTCTTC	CASSRLGTSEYNEQFF
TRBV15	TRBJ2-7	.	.	TGTGCCACCAGCAGAGATCGCGGAGCCTACGAGCAGTACTTC	CATSRDRGAYEQYF
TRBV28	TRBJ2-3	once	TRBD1	TGTGCCAGCAGTTTAGCGCACAGGGGGCCTACAGATACGCAGTATTTT	CASSLAHRGPTDTQYF
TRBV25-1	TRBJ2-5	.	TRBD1	TGTGCCAGTACCGAAAGGACAGGCCAAGAGACCCAGTACTTC	CASTERTGQETQYF
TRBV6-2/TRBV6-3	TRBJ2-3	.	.	TGTGCCAGCAGTACAGTACCTAGCACAGATACGCAGTATTTT	CASSTVPSTDTQYF
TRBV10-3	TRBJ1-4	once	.	TGTGCCATCAGTGAAAGGGCTCGGGAGACAGTAGAAAAACTGTTTTTT	CAISERARETVEKLFF
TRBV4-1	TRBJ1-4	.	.	TGCGCCAGCAGCCTCGCCGGGAGCCAAAATGAAAAACTGTTTTTT	CASSLAGSQNEKLFF
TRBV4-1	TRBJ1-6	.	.	TGCGCCAGCAGCGCGGCCGGGACACAAACCTATAATTCACCCCTCCACTTT	CASSAAGTQTYNSPLHF
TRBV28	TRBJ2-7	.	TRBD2	TGTGCCAGCAGCCGGACTAGCGGGGGGGCCTACGAGCAGTACTTC	CASSRTSGGAYEQYF
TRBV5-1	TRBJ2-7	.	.	TGCGCCAGCAGCTTGCGGACAGACTCCTACGAGCAGTACTTC	CASSLRTDSYEQYF
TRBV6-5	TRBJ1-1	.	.	TGTGCCAGCAGTTACTCGGCGGGGGTGAACACTGAAGCTTTCTTT	CASSYSAGVNTEAFF
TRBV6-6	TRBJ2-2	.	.	TGTGCCAGCAGTTACCGATACGGGGTGGACACCGGGGAGCTGTTTTTT	CASSYRYGVDTGELFF
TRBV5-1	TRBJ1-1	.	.	TGCGCCAGCAGCTTGGGTCCGGGAGTGTCAACTGAAGCTTTCTTT	CASSLGPGVSTEAFF
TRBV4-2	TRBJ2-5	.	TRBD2	TGTGCCAGCAGCCAAACCTCTAGCGGGTACCAAGAGACCCAGTACTTC	CASSQTSSGYQETQYF
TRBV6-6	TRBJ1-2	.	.	TGTGCCAGCAGTTCGATGAGAGGGTGGAGGAACTATGGCTACACCTTC	CASSSMRGWRNYGYTF
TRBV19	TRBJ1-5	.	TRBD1	TGTGCCAGTAGGTGGTTAGGGGGCCGGGATCAGCCCCAGCATTTT	CASRWLGGRDQPQHF
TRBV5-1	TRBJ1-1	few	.	TGCGCCAGCACAGATAATATGAACACTGAAGCTTTCTTT	CASTDNMNTEAFF
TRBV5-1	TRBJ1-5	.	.	TGCGCCAGCACCGAACGAAACCGGGGTTATAGCAATCAGCCCCAGCATTTT	CASTERNRGYSNQPQHF
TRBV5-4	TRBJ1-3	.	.	TGTGCCAGCAGCTTGGATAGGGGCGCTGGAAACACCATATATTTT	CASSLDRGAGNTIYF
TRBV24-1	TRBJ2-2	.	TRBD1	TGTGCCACGGGGACCAGGGGGCGAGACGGGGAGCTGTTTTTT	CATGTRGRDGELFF
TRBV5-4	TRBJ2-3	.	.	TGTGCCAGCAGCCCCCCAGCGGCGTACACAGATACGCAGTATTTT	CASSPPAAYTDTQYF
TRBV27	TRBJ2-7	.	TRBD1	TGTGCCAGTAGACAGGGAACCGCCTACGAGCAGTACTTC	CASRQGTAYEQYF
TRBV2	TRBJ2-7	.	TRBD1	TGTGCCAGCAGTGAACGGACAGGGGGCTATATGGGGCAGTACTTC	CASSERTGGYMGQYF
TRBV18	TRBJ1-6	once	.	TGTGCCAGCTCACTAAATCAGGGAAGTGATTCACCCCTCCACTTT	CASSLNQGSDSPLHF
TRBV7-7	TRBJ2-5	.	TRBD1	TGTGCCAGCAGCTTAGCCACGACAGGGGGCGCGGAGACCCAGTACTTC	CASSLATTGGAETQYF
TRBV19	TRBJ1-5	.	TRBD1	TGTGCGTCGGGGACAGATAGCAATCAGCCCCAGCATTTT	CASGTDSNQPQHF
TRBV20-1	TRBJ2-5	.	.	TGCAGTGCTAGGGTCGGGGAGACCCAGTACTTC	CSARVGETQYF
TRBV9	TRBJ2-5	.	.	TGTGCCAGCAGCCCTAGGACTGGAACGGAAGAGACCCAGTACTTC	CASSPRTGTEETQYF
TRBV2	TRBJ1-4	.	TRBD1	TGTGCCAGCAGTGTGCCCCCTGGGACAGGAAGGGATGAAAAACTGTTTTTT	CASSVPPGTGRDEKLFF
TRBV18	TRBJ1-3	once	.	TGTGCCAGCTCACCACGGAGACAGGCTGGAAACACCATATATTTT	CASSPRRQAGNTIYF
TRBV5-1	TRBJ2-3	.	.	TGCGCCAGCAGCCTTAAAGCGGAGTCAACGCAGTATTTT	CASSLKAESTQYF
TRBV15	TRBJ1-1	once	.	TGTGCCACCAGCAGCCACCGGGGGGCTGGAACTGAAGCTTTCTTT	CATSSHRGAGTEAFF
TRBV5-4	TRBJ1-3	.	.	TGTGCCAGCAGCTCAGGGAAATCTGGAAACACCATATATTTT	CASSSGKSGNTIYF
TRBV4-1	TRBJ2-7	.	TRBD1	TGCGCCAGCAGCCAGACACCGGGACAGAACTCCTACGAGCAGTACTTC	CASSQTPGQNSYEQYF
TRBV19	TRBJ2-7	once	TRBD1	TGTGCCAGTAGTATAACCCAGGGGGCGAGGGAGCAGTACTTC	CASSITQGAREQYF
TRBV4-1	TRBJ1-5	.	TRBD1	TGCGCCAGCAGCCAAGTTACCGGACAGGGGATGGATCAGCCCCAGCATTTT	CASSQVTGQGMDQPQHF
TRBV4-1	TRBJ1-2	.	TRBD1	TGCGCCAGCAGCCCCAAATCGCGACAGGGAACAATTTGGGCTAACTATGGCTACACCTTC	CASSPKSRQGTIWANYGYTF
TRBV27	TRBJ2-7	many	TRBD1	TGTGCCAGCAGTGGGACAGCCCTCTACGAGCAGTACTTC	CASSGTALYEQYF
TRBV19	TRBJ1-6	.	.	TGTGCCAGCGCCGGGGTGAGGTCACCCCTCCACTTT	CASAGVRSPLHF
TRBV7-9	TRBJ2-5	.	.	TGTGCCAGCAGCCCGATATGGGGGGAACTCCAAGAGACCCAGTACTTC	CASSPIWGELQETQYF
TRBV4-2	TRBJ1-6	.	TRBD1	TGTGCCAGCAGCCAAGTCGGGACAGGGAATTCACCCCTCCACTTT	CASSQVGTGNSPLHF
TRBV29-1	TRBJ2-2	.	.	TGCAGCGCTGTAACACAGGGCCCCGGGGAGCTGTTTTTT	CSAVTQGPGELFF
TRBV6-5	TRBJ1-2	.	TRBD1	TGTGCCAGCAGTTACACGGGACAGGGGGCGATTGGCTACACCTTC	CASSYTGQGAIGYTF
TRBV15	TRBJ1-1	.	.	TGTGCCACCAGCAGAGATATATCGGGAGCAGCTTTCTTT	CATSRDISGAAFF
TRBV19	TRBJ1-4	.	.	TGTGCCAGTAGTCTCGATTACGACCAGCGGGGAGAAAAACTGTTTTTT	CASSLDYDQRGEKLFF
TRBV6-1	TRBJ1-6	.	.	TGTGCCAGCAGTGAAGGGCCAGAATATAATTCACCCCTCCACTTT	CASSEGPEYNSPLHF
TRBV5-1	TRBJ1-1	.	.	TGCGCCAGCAGCCACACAGGGACCGTCCTCACTGAAGCTTTCTTT	CASSHTGTVLTEAFF